These 8 T cell receptor beta chains were sequenced from one sample in a study of a mutant IDH1 vaccine in newly diagnosed glioma. Time point specified: week 5, during vaccination. Each dose of the vaccine consisted of 300 ug of mutant IDH1 20-mer peptide, with topical imiquimod. These TCRs' antigens remain unknown. Libraries were prepared by immunoSEQ multiplex PCR; TCRdb keeps only in-frame clonotypes and omits some of them. The table includes about 50,000 clones, roughly 78% detected once. The starting material was PBMCs, obtained from a glioma patient whose treatment included an IDH1 peptide vaccine. Receptors originate from a man between 45 and 60 years old with glioma.

The chain joins TRBV5-1 to TRBJ2-7; maybe TRBD1 (5 bases). The CDR3 runs 13 residues. Germline V gene sequence: CDR1 SGHRS, CDR2 YFSETQ. V shed 4 bases and J shed 2 bases, with 10 bases lying between them. CDR3 region: CASSIQGPYEQYF. Written as DNA, the CDR3 is TGCGCCAGCAGCATTCAGGGCCCCTACGAGCAGTACTTC.

V usage is TRBV4-1 and J usage is TRBJ1-2; D is undetermined. The CDR3 runs 13 residues. The ends were cut back, 4 bases at V and 7 bases at J, with 13 bases in the middle. Germline V gives CDR1 MGHRA, CDR2 YSYEKL. CDR3 bases: TGCGCCAGCAGCCCCACCGAAGGTTTTGGCTACACCTTC. It yields the protein CASSPTEGFGYTF.

Only a few counts were recorded for this clone. The chain recombines TRBV19 with TRBJ1-1; 7 bases are a match to TRBD1. The V gene end was trimmed by 6 bases and the J gene end by 0 bases; junction bases not matched to a gene: 4. Looked up from germline, CDR1 is LNHDA and CDR2 is SQIVND (reference sequence). The CDR3 contains 14 residues. CDR3 region: CASSSTGLNTEAFF. DNA for the CDR3: TGTGCCAGTAGCTCGACAGGGCTGAACACTGAAGCTTTCTTT.

This chain uses TRBV9 with TRBJ1-2; 10 bases are a match to TRBD1. The CDR3 runs to 14 residues. Trimming at V came to 4 bases and at J to 5 bases, leaving 5 bases not matched to a gene. Per the germline V gene, CDR1 is SGDLS and CDR2 is YYNGEE. The CDR3, as DNA: TGTGCCAGCAGCCCTGGGACAGGGGATTATGGCTACACCTTC. Its protein product is CASSPGTGDYGYTF.

This clone came up a few times. CDR3 residues: CASSLTGNTEAFF. CDR3 DNA sequence: TGCGCCAGCAGCCTTACGGGGAACACTGAAGCTTTCTTT. The chain links TRBV4-3 to TRBJ1-1; D gene ambiguous. Looked up from germline, CDR1 is LGHNA and CDR2 is YSLEER. Between the trimmed V and J ends, which lost 4 bases and 1 base, there was a span of 7 bases. CDR3 length equals 13 residues.

This clone appeared once. This chain joins TRBV4-1 and TRBJ2-1, with 9 bases matching TRBD1. V was clipped by 0 bases and J by 7 bases; unmatched bases: 4. CDR1 is MGHRA, CDR2 YSYEKL, per germline. The CDR3 sequence is 15 residues long. Written as DNA, the CDR3 is TGCGCCAGCAGCCAAGAACAGGGGGCATGGAATGAGCAGTTCTTC. It translates to CASSQEQGAWNEQFF.

The V and J genes are TRBV4-3 and TRBJ2-4, with D perhaps being TRBD1 or TRBD2 (6 bases each). V was clipped by 4 bases and J by 5 bases, with 18 bases between them. The CDR3 spans 16 residues. From germline, CDR1 is LGHNA and CDR2 YSLEER. CDR3 amino acids: CASSRSLRRGENIQYF. In DNA, the CDR3 is TGCGCCAGCAGCCGATCACTCCGGAGGGGGGAAAACATTCAGTACTTC.

This chain joins TRBV6-5 and TRBJ1-6, with a weak D call TRBD1 (5 bases). Per the germline V gene, CDR1 is MNHEY and CDR2 is SVGAGI. This CDR3 is built from 14 residues. Trimming took 5 bases from V and 8 from J, leaving 13 bases between them. The CDR3 loop reads CASSRTPADSPLHF. In DNA form, the CDR3 reads TGTGCCAGCAGTCGGACACCCGCCGATTCACCCCTCCACTTT.